This TCR beta chain was recorded in a study of blood T cells in healthy people across ages. Study background: Per two T cells, template switching captured roughly one barcoded beta molecule. Study-wide results and caveats: CMV status of donors was unknown, possibly confounding expanded clonotype changes.

A J-beta primer mix and a sample-barcoded 5' primer were used in a second PCR of about 7 to 11 cycles. Through a template-switch adaptor with 12 random nucleotides, each cDNA molecule received a tag. One entry per CDR3 protein results from TCRdb running MiXCR on the 5' RACE reads. The sample holds 650,000 to 1,000,000 distinct CDR3 sequences; about 36% are singletons and the top ten take approximately 13%. A word on this clonotype: Its antigen is undetermined.

CDR3 size: 19 residues. Germline V gene lookup returns CDR1 DFQATT and CDR2 SNEGSKA (reference sequence). V shed 6 bases, J shed 0 bases, and the junction held 14 bases outside the gene matches. RNA extraction gave at least 5 micrograms of total RNA per sample. This receptor was obtained from a man aged 18 to 30 in good health. The sequenced sample was blood. The J gene is TRBJ2-1, the V gene TRBV20-1, with 13 nucleotides matching TRBD2. Here the CDR3 DNA reads TGCAGTGCGCTCCCCGGACTAGCGGGGGTCCTAAGCTCCTACAATGAGCAGTTCTTC. It yields the protein CSALPGLAGVLSSYNEQFF.